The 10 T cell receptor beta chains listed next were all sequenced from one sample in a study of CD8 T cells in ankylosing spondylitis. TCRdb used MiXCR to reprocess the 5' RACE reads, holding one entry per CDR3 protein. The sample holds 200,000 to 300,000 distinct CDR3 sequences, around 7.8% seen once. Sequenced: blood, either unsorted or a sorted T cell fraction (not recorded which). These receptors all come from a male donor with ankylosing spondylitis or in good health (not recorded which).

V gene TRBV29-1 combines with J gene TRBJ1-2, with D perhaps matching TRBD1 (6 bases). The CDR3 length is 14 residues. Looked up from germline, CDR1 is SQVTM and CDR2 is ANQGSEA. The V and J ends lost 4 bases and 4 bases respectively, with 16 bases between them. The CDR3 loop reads CSVAQGGGTYGYTF. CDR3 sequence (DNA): TGCAGCGTTGCTCAAGGCGGGGGCACCTATGGCTACACCTTC.

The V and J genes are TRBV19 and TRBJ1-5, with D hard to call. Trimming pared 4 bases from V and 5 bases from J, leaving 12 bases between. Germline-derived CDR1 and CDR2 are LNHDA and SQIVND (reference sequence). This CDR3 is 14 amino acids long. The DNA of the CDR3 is TGTGCCAGTAGTACCTCAGACCGCTATCAGCCCCAGCATTTT. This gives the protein CASSTSDRYQPQHF.

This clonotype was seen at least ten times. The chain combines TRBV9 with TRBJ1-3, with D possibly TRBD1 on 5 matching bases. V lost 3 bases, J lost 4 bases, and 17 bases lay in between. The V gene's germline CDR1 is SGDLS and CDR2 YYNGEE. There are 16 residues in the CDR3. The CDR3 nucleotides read TGTGCCAGCAGCGCTCGGGGGGATCGGATGGGAAACACCATATATTTT. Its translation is CASSARGDRMGNTIYF.

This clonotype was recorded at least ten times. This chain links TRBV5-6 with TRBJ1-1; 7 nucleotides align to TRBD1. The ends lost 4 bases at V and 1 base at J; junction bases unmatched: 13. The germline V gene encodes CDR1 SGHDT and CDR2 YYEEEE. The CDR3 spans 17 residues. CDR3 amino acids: CASSRGQPPSRNTEAFF. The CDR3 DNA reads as TGTGCCAGCAGCAGGGGACAGCCGCCGTCGCGGAACACTGAAGCTTTCTTT.

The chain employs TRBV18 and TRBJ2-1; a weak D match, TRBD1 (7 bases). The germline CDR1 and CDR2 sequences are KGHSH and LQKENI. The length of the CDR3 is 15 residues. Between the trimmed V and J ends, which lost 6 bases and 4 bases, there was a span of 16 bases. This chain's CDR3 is CASSSRGEAYNEQFF. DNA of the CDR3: TGTGCCAGCTCCTCCAGGGGGGAAGCTTACAATGAGCAGTTCTTC.

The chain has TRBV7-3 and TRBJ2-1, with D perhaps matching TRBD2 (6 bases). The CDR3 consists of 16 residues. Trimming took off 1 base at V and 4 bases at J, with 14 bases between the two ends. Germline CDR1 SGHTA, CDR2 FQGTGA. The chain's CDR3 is CASSLSSRAGYNEQFF. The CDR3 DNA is TGTGCCAGCAGCTTAAGTTCCCGGGCGGGATACAATGAGCAGTTCTTC. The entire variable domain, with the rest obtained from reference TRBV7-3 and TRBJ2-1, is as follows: GAGVSQTPSNKVTEKGKYVELRCDPISGHTALYWYRQSLGQGPEFLIYFQGTGAADDSGLPNDRFFAVRPEGSVSTLKIQRTERGDSAVYLCASSLSSRAGYNEQFFGPGTRLTVL.

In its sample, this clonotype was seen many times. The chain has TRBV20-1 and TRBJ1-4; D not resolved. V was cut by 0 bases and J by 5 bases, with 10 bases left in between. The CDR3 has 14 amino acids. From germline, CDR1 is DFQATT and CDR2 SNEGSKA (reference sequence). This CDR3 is CSARDRPSNEKLFF. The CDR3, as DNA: TGCAGTGCTAGAGATCGACCCTCGAATGAAAAACTGTTTTTT.

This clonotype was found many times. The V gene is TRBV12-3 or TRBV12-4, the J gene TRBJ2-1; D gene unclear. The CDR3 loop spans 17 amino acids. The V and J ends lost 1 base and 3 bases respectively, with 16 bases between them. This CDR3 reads CASSLDSLGGIYNEQFF. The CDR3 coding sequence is TGTGCCAGCAGTTTAGACTCCCTAGGTGGGATCTACAATGAGCAGTTCTTC.

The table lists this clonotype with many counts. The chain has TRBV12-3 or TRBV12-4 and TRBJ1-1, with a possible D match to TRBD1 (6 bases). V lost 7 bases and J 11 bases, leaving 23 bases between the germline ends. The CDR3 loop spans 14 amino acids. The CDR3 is CASTVRGAPLFAFF. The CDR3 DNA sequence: TGTGCCAGCACCGTGAGGGGGGCGCCTCTATTCGCTTTCTTT.

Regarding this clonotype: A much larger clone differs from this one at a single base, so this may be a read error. This CDR3 is CASGVDPDGSSGYTF. The CDR3 DNA sequence: TGTGCCAGCGGCGTCGACCCTGACGGGAGCTCAGGCTACACCTTC. The chain joins TRBV9 to TRBJ1-2; no reliable D call. CDR3 length equals 15 residues. Germline V lookup: CDR1 SGDLS, CDR2 YYNGEE. Drawing the rest from reference TRBV9 and TRBJ1-2, the complete variable domain is DSGVTQTPKHLITATGQRVTLRCSPRSGDLSVYWYQQSLDQGLQFLIQYYNGEERAKGNILERFSAQQFPDLHSELNLSSLELGDSALYFCASGVDPDGSSGYTFGSGTRLTVV.